The 26 T cell receptor beta chains listed next were all sequenced from one sample in a study of control samples from healthy donors and cancer patients. The repertoire was sequenced with immunoSEQ multiplex PCR; TCRdb's copy has only in-frame clones and lacks some. The repertoire holds roughly 88,000 clones, approximately 91% seen once, with nearly 0.95% in the top ten. The sequenced material came from blood. Source of these receptors: a woman younger than 45 in good health.

V is TRBV5-6 and J is TRBJ1-5, with D perhaps TRBD1 (6 bases). Germline CDR1 and CDR2: SGHDT and YYEEEE. Trimming shortened V by 0 bases and J by 11 bases, and 9 bases separated the two germline ends. This CDR3 spans 12 amino acids. The CDR3 spells CASSLGTGTQHF. The DNA for the CDR3 is TGTGCCAGCAGCTTGGGAACAGGGACCCAGCATTTT.

The chain employs TRBV6-6 and TRBJ1-4; the D gene is possibly TRBD1 (5 bases). CDR3 size: 13 residues. The germline V and J ends were trimmed by 6 bases and 5 bases, with 10 bases remaining between them. CDR1 is MNHNY, CDR2 SVGAGI, per germline (reference sequence). The CDR3 is CASRDTLNEKLFF. In DNA form, the CDR3 reads TGTGCCAGCAGGGACACTTTAAATGAAAAACTGTTTTTT.

This clone is judged medium-sized (0.01 to 0.1%). The chain carries TRBV3-1 (or the pseudogene TRBV3-2) and TRBJ1-3; no clear D. CDR3 length: 13 residues. Germline V gene lookup returns CDR1 LGHDT and CDR2 YNNKEL (reference sequence). Trimming took 0 bases from V and 4 from J, leaving 4 bases between them. DNA for the CDR3: TGTGCCAGCAGCCAAGATGAGGGAAACACCATATATTTT. It codes for CASSQDEGNTIYF.

The rearrangement links TRBV19 to TRBJ2-1; TRBD2 aligns across 9 bases. J was trimmed by 7 bases and V by 3 bases; bases with no gene match: 10. The CDR3 covers 16 residues. CDR1 is LNHDA, CDR2 SQIVND, per germline (reference sequence). The CDR3 region is CASSIGRRLAGNEQFF. CDR3 in DNA: TGTGCCAGTAGTATTGGGAGGAGGCTAGCGGGAAATGAGCAGTTCTTC.

This clone was counted a single time. The chain couples TRBV5-1 to TRBJ2-5, with D perhaps TRBD1 (6 bases). Trimming shortened V by 0 bases and J by 5 bases, and 17 bases separated the two germline ends. Germline V gene data show CDR1 as SGHRS and CDR2 as YFSETQ. The CDR3 is made up of 16 amino acids. The chain's CDR3 is CASSLDYGVQGETQYF. The CDR3 region has the DNA TGCGCCAGCAGCTTGGATTACGGGGTCCAGGGGGAGACCCAGTACTTC.

V and J are TRBV7-9 and TRBJ1-6, with D perhaps matching TRBD1 (5 bases). The CDR3 spans 16 residues. Deletions cut 4 bases from V and 6 bases from J, with 16 bases between. Germline CDR1 is SEHNR and CDR2 is FQNEAQ (reference sequence). CDR3 in DNA: TGTGCCAGCAGCTGGGGTGACAGTCCGATTAATTCACCCCTCCACTTT. Amino acid sequence: CASSWGDSPINSPLHF. The full variable domain, in which reference TRBV7-9 and TRBJ1-6 provide the parts outside the CDR3, is DTGVSQNPRHKITKRGQNVTFRCDPISEHNRLYWYRQTLGQGPEFLTYFQNEAQLEKSRLLSDRFSAERPKGSFSTLEIQRTEQGDSAMYLCASSWGDSPINSPLHFGNGTRLTVT.

The rearrangement joins TRBV25-1 to TRBJ1-3; maybe TRBD1 (5 bases). The CDR3 loop spans 14 amino acids. Germline V gives CDR1 MGHDK, CDR2 SYGVNS. Trimming shortened V by 6 bases and J by 0 bases, and 9 bases separated the two germline ends. CDR3 coding DNA: TGTGCCAGCAGGGGGACGAGCTCTGGAAACACCATATATTTT. Translated, it gives CASRGTSSGNTIYF.

V and J are TRBV10-3 and TRBJ1-6; no clear D gene. CDR1 is ENHRY and CDR2 is SYGVKD in the germline V gene. CDR3 length equals 13 residues. The ends were cut back, 7 bases at V and 8 bases at J, with 12 bases in the middle. The DNA of the CDR3 is TGTGCCATCAAGGACCTAGATTATTCACCCCTCCACTTT. This gives the protein CAIKDLDYSPLHF.

The chain combines TRBV11-3 with TRBJ2-2; the D gene is possibly TRBD2 (6 bases). This CDR3 has 16 residues. V was pared by 5 bases and J by 1 base, with 14 bases between. Germline V gives CDR1 SGHNT, CDR2 YENEEA. The CDR3 coding sequence is TGTGCCAGCAGCGCCTCTAGAGCGGGGAACACCGGGGAGCTGTTTTTT. It encodes CASSASRAGNTGELFF. The variable domain in full, with the rest retrieved from reference TRBV11-3 and TRBJ2-2, is EAGVVQSPRYKIIEKKQPVAFWCNPISGHNTLYWYLQNLGQGPELLIRYENEEAVDDSQLPKDRFSAERLKGVDSTLKIQPAELGDSAVYLCASSASRAGNTGELFFGEGSRLTVL.

This clone appeared a single time. CDR3 coding DNA: TGTGCCAGCAGCTTAGGGGGTACACGTGGCTACACCTTC. This translates into CASSLGGTRGYTF. J is TRBJ1-2 and V is TRBV7-2, with unresolved D. Trimming stripped 1 base from V and 7 bases from J, with 10 bases between. The CDR3 spans 13 residues. CDR1 is SGHTA, CDR2 FQGNSA, per germline.

This clone was seen only once. This chain links TRBV6-5 with TRBJ2-5; tentative D call: TRBD2 (6 bases). V was cut by 7 bases and J by 3 bases, with 12 bases left in between. The germline V gene has CDR1 MNHEY and CDR2 SVGAGI. This CDR3 is built from 13 residues. In DNA form, the CDR3 reads TGTGCCAGCATCACGGGACTGAAAGAGACCCAGTACTTC. Translation gives CASITGLKETQYF.

The rearrangement uses TRBV6-5 and TRBJ2-7; D is undetermined. V gave up 6 bases and J gave up 2 bases, with 14 bases separating them. This CDR3 has 14 residues. Germline loops: CDR1 MNHEY, CDR2 SVGAGI. The CDR3 sequence: CASSYPVPPYEQYF. The CDR3 DNA sequence: TGTGCCAGCAGCTACCCCGTCCCCCCCTACGAGCAGTACTTC.

This chain links TRBV18 with TRBJ2-1, with a weak D call TRBD2 (6 bases). The CDR3 is 14 residues long. Germline V gene sequence: CDR1 KGHSH, CDR2 LQKENI. The ends were cut back, 1 base at V and 3 bases at J, with 7 bases in the middle. The CDR3: CASSPRGVYNEQFF. In nucleotides, the CDR3 is TGTGCCAGCTCACCACGGGGGGTCTACAATGAGCAGTTCTTC.

The chain links TRBV11-2 to TRBJ2-5; no firm D call. CDR3 size: 13 residues. Germline assignment: CDR1 SGHAT and CDR2 FQNNGV. Trimming took 0 bases from V and 5 from J, leaving 7 bases between them. Written as DNA, the CDR3 is TGTGCCAGCAGCTTAGATAGTCGGGAGACCCAGTACTTC. Its translation: CASSLDSRETQYF.

This clone showed up just once. The V call is TRBV9, the J call TRBJ2-3; D not resolved. V was trimmed by 1 base and J by 2 bases, leaving 11 bases between them. The V gene's germline CDR1 is SGDLS and CDR2 YYNGEE. This CDR3 region has 15 residues. CDR3 coding DNA: TGTGCCAGCAGCGTATTTGCGCAAGCCACAGATACGCAGTATTTT. Translating gives CASSVFAQATDTQYF.

The chain couples TRBV18 to TRBJ2-3, with D uncertain. This CDR3 is 15 amino acids long. The V gene's germline CDR1 is KGHSH and CDR2 LQKENI. The germline V and J ends were trimmed by 2 bases and 2 bases, with 11 bases remaining between them. The CDR3 DNA sequence: TGTGCCAGCTCACCAGGTAACCTTCACACAGATACGCAGTATTTT. Residues: CASSPGNLHTDTQYF.

This clone was counted between two and nine times. The chain joins TRBV7-8 to TRBJ2-2; a possible D gene is TRBD2 (7 bases). From germline, CDR1 is SGHVS and CDR2 FQNEAQ. V was pared by 5 bases and J by 5 bases, with 18 bases between. CDR3 length: 16 residues. The CDR3 reads CASSQNTGGGTGELFF. The DNA for the CDR3 is TGTGCCAGCAGCCAAAACACGGGGGGCGGGACCGGGGAGCTGTTTTTT.

This chain connects TRBV12-5 to TRBJ2-7; no definite D call. Germline CDR1 reads LGHNT; CDR2 reads FRNRAP. Trimming removed 4 bases at V and 7 bases at J, with 8 bases between. The CDR3 consists of 11 residues. The CDR3 here is CASGSASEQYF. The CDR3 region has the DNA TGTGCTAGTGGTTCAGCGTCGGAGCAGTACTTC.

CDR3 nucleotide sequence: TGCGCCAGCAGTGAGTCCGTGGGTGCGGGCGATGAGCAGTTCTTC. It specifies CASSESVGAGDEQFF. The gene calls are TRBV10-1 and TRBJ2-1, with D tentatively TRBD2 (5 bases). The V gene's germline CDR1 is WNHNN and CDR2 SYGVQD (reference sequence). The ends were cut back, 0 bases at V and 8 bases at J, with 14 bases in the middle. There are 15 residues in the CDR3.

J is TRBJ1-1 and V is TRBV5-1, with D unclear. Germline assignment: CDR1 SGHRS and CDR2 YFSETQ. Trimming left V 2 bases short and J 1 base short, with 24 bases between. The CDR3 is 19 residues long. This CDR3 reads CASSFAQYNHRTKNTEAFF. The DNA for the CDR3 is TGCGCCAGCAGCTTCGCACAATACAACCATCGTACGAAGAACACTGAAGCTTTCTTT. The variable domain in full, with the rest retrieved from reference TRBV5-1 and TRBJ1-1, is KAGVTQTPRYLIKTRGQQVTLSCSPISGHRSVSWYQQTPGQGLQFLFEYFSETQRNKGNFPGRFSGRQFSNSRSEMNVSTLELGDSALYLCASSFAQYNHRTKNTEAFFGQGTRLTVV.

The chain uses TRBV14 and TRBJ2-1; 13 positions agree with TRBD2. This CDR3 contains 15 residues. The V segment lost 5 bases and the J segment 7 bases; nucleotides outside the gene matches: 5. Germline loops: CDR1 SGHDN, CDR2 FVKESK. DNA of the CDR3: TGTGCCAGCAGCGCACTAGCGGGGGGGCCAAATGAGCAGTTCTTC. Translating it yields CASSALAGGPNEQFF.

The V and J genes are TRBV7-2 and TRBJ2-1; TRBD2 aligns across 12 bases. Germline V gene data show CDR1 as SGHTA and CDR2 as FQGNSA. The CDR3 has 15 amino acids. V lost 1 base and J lost 9; bases outside the gene matches: 4. The CDR3 nucleotides read TGTGCCAGCAGCTTAGGCCTAGCGGGGGGGCGTGAGCAGTTCTTC. Translated, it gives CASSLGLAGGREQFF.

The gene calls are TRBV5-6 and TRBJ1-2; a possible D gene is TRBD1 (6 bases). The CDR3 totals 15 residues. Germline V gene sequence: CDR1 SGHDT, CDR2 YYEEEE. V was clipped by 6 bases and J by 0 bases, with 15 bases between them. In DNA, the CDR3 is TGTGCCAGCAATACCGAAAAGGGGGCTAACTATGGCTACACCTTC. It encodes CASNTEKGANYGYTF.

The chain couples TRBV7-9 to TRBJ1-2; D possibly corresponds to TRBD1 (5 bases). This CDR3 is built from 17 residues. With 6 bases removed from V and 4 bases from J, the gap between germline ends came to 24 bases. Germline CDR1 SEHNR, CDR2 FQNEAQ (reference sequence). CDR3 amino acids: CASRRATGSEGLYGYTF. DNA for the CDR3: TGTGCCAGCAGACGGGCGACGGGATCGGAGGGGCTCTATGGCTACACCTTC.

The V and J genes are TRBV6-2 or TRBV6-3 and TRBJ1-3; D remains ambiguous. Germline CDR1 reads MNHEY; CDR2 reads SVGEGT. The V gene lost 4 bases and the J gene lost 4 bases, with 11 bases spanning the gap. The CDR3 spans 14 residues. This CDR3 reads CASSSGEAGNTIYF. CDR3 nucleotides: TGTGCCAGCAGTTCCGGGGAGGCCGGAAACACCATATATTTT.

The rearrangement joins TRBV7-9 to TRBJ1-2, with 10 bases aligning to TRBD1. Germline V CDR1 and CDR2: SEHNR, FQNEAQ (reference sequence). This CDR3 is built from 14 residues. The V gene end was trimmed by 5 bases and the J gene end by 4 bases; junction bases not matched to a gene: 4. The CDR3 region is CASSRDRGAYGYTF. In DNA, the CDR3 is TGTGCCAGCAGCCGGGACAGGGGTGCCTATGGCTACACCTTC.